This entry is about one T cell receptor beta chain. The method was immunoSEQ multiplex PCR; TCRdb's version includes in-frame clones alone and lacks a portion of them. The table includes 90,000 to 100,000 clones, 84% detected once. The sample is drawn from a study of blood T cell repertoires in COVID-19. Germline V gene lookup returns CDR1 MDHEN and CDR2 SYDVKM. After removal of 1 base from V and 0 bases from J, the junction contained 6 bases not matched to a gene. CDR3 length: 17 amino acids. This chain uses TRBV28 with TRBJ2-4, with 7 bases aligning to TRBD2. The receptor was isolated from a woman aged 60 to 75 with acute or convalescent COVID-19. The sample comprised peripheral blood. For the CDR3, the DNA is TGTGCCAGCAGTTTATCTAGCGGCTTCCTAGCCAAAAACATTCAGTACTTC. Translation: CASSLSSGFLAKNIQYF.